A selection of T cell receptor beta chains follows, all from one sample in a study of CD8 T cells in Susac syndrome. MiXCR was run by TCRdb on the immunoSEQ multiplex PCR reads, yielding one entry per CDR3 protein. The sample yields hundreds of thousands of distinct CDR3 sequences, 85% seen once. The sequencing input was CD8+ T cells from PBMCs. The receptors originated from a human donor with multiple sclerosis. The CDR3 runs from the conserved cysteine through the conserved F or W. A D gene is named only where the DNA matches it firmly.

>TRBD2|TRBV20-1
CSATGLAKNEQYF
>.|TRBV11-2
CASSLDRGKGYNEQFF
>.|TRBV4-2
CASSQGSAGELFF
>.|TRBV24-1
CATSDRNQPQHF
>TRBD1|TRBV7-8
CASSLNRGTNEKLFF
>.|TRBV27
CASSPYLRGGTSYEQYF
>.|TRBV28
CASSLIPGDGNTIYF
>.|TRBV27
CASSLQFYNEQFF
>.|TRBV30
CAWTFKGSNTGELFF
>TRBD2|TRBV27
CASSKAGGFSYEQYF
>TRBD2|TRBV4-3
CASSQYGTSGRDTQYF
>TRBD1|TRBV12-3/TRBV12-4
CASSLRDSPAHYGYTF
>TRBD2|TRBV27
CASSFGTSGRYEQFF
>TRBD1|TRBV12-3/TRBV12-4
CASSLIWGQGPEQYF
>TRBD2|TRBV20-1
CSARVVAGVRNEQFF
>.|TRBV28
CASSLGWGDQETQYF
>TRBD2|TRBV4-3
CASSPGLAGSHEQYF
>.|TRBV5-6
CASSQAGDSYGYTF
>.|TRBV11-2
CASSFGQGGYEQYF
>TRBD2|TRBV5-6
CASSLVGLAGVYEQYF
>.|TRBV5-4
CASSLGIGRDQPQHF
>.|TRBV30
CAWSSWESSYEQYF
>.|TRBV5-5
CASIFLGPQGYGYTF
>TRBD2|TRBV3-1
CASSQEPSGRTDGELFF
>.|TRBV4-3
CASSQDRTQTYEQYF
>.|TRBV25-1
CASSEQGSNQPQHF
>.|TRBV28
CASSLWEGANEQYF
>.|TRBV4-3
CASSQDWMGSTEAFF
>TRBD1|TRBV28
CASSLGGTGPYEQYF
>TRBD2|TRBV30
CAWSVLADYNEQFF
>TRBD2|TRBV4-3
CASSQEKGREPISGANVLTF
>.|TRBV6-6
CASRGQTDSNQPQHF
>.|TRBV7-9
CASSLGSVRSTDTQYF
>.|TRBV14
CASSQVGATDTQYF
>.|TRBV3-1
CASSHDPGAGGGYEQYF
>.|TRBV30
CAWSVNSPLHF
>TRBD1|TRBV6-6
CASSFSQGHRPEAFF
>.|TRBV7-9
CAYAERAPDDEQFF
>TRBD2|TRBV20-1
CSARGGGLAGGSYNEQFF
>.|TRBV4-3
CASSQDGRSTDTQYF
>TRBD1|TRBV27
CASRVQGGNYGYTF
>.|TRBV6-1
CASSDSRDISYEQYF
>.|TRBV9
CASSASEGDEELFF
>.|TRBV19
CASSMAWDYEQYF
>TRBD1|TRBV29-1
CSVEVTLTGAPYEQYF
>.|TRBV6-5
CASSYSFISGGPDEQYF
>.|TRBV7-2
CASSRGAYEQYF
>.|TRBV11-2
CASSLDGLSIYNEQFF